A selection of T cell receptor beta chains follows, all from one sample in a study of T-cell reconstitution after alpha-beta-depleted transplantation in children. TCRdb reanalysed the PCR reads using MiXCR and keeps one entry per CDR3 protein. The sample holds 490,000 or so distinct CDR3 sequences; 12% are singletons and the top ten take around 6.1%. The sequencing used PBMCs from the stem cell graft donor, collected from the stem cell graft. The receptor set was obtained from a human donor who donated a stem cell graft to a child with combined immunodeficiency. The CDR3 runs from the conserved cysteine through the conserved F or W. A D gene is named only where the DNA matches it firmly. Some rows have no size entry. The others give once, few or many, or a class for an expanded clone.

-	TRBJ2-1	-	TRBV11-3	CASSTRQKDEQFF	TGTGCCAGCAGCACCAGACAGAAGGATGAGCAGTTCTTC
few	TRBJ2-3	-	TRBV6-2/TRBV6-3	CASSLRGTRTDTQYF	TGTGCCAGCAGCCTCCGGGGGACACGCACAGATACGCAGTATTTT
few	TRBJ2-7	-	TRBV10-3	CAISGGSGGDNSYEQYF	TGTGCCATCAGTGGAGGGAGTGGCGGGGACAACTCCTACGAGCAGTACTTC
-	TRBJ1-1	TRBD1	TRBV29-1	CSVETGGQRGTEAFF	TGCAGCGTTGAGACAGGGGGCCAAAGGGGGACTGAAGCTTTCTTT
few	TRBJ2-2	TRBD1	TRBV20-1	CSARDLSGGTGELFF	TGCAGTGCTAGAGATCTATCAGGGGGCACCGGGGAGCTGTTTTTT
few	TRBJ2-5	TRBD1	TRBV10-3	CAISERGQTAEETQYF	TGTGCCATCAGTGAGAGGGGACAGACGGCGGAAGAGACCCAGTACTTC
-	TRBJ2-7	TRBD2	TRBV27	CASSLLAGPSYEQYF	TGTGCCAGCAGTTTGCTAGCGGGGCCCTCCTACGAGCAGTACTTC
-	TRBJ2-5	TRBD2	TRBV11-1	CASSSGLAGGRSQETQYF	TGTGCCAGCAGCTCGGGACTAGCGGGGGGAAGATCCCAAGAGACCCAGTACTTC
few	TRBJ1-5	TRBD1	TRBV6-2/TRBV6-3	CASRDRGYNQPQHF	TGTGCCAGCCGGGACAGGGGATACAATCAGCCCCAGCATTTT
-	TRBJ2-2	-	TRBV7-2	CASSLVTLATGELFF	TGTGCCAGCAGCTTAGTTACGTTGGCCACCGGGGAGCTGTTTTTT
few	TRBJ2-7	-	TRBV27	CASSFMQGLNYEQYF	TGTGCCAGCAGTTTTATGCAGGGTCTCAACTACGAGCAGTACTTC
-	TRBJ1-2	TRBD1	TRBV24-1	CATSDPQRGQDGYTF	TGTGCCACCAGTGATCCACAAAGGGGGCAGGATGGCTACACCTTC
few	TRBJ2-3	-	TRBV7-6	CASSSSLGADTQYF	TGTGCCAGCAGCTCCAGCCTTGGGGCAGATACGCAGTATTTT
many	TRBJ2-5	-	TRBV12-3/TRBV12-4	CASSLASTGRETQYF	TGTGCCAGCAGTTTAGCGAGTACAGGGAGGGAGACCCAGTACTTC
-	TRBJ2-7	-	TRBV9	CASSSGPAGVTYEQYF	TGTGCCAGCAGCTCAGGACCTGCAGGGGTCACCTACGAGCAGTACTTC
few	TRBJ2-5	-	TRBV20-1	CSAYPPAVPETQYF	TGCAGTGCCTACCCCCCTGCCGTCCCAGAGACCCAGTACTTC
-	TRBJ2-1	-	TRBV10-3	CAISESMSSEQFF	TGTGCCATCAGTGAGTCGATGAGCAGTGAGCAGTTCTTC
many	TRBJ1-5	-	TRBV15	CATSRGGVTYQPQHF	TGTGCCACCAGCAGAGGAGGGGTAACTTATCAGCCCCAGCATTTT
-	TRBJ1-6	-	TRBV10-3	CAINNIGYNSPLHF	TGTGCCATCAACAATATAGGTTATAATTCACCCCTCCACTTT
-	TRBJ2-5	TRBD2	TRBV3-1	CASSYSGTRFQETQYF	TGTGCCAGCAGCTACTCGGGGACTAGGTTCCAAGAGACCCAGTACTTC
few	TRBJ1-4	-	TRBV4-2	CASSLGAESTNEKLFF	TGTGCCAGCAGCCTTGGGGCGGAATCAACTAATGAAAAACTGTTTTTT
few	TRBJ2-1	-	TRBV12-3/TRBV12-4	CASSMVLNEQFF	TGTGCCAGCAGCATGGTCCTCAATGAGCAGTTCTTC
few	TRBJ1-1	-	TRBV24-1	CATSDLTSTKPEAFF	TGTGCCACCAGTGATTTAACGTCAACGAAGCCCGAAGCTTTCTTT
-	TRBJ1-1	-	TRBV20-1	CSAGEGQGNTEAFF	TGCAGTGCTGGAGAGGGGCAAGGGAACACTGAAGCTTTCTTT
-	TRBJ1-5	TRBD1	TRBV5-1	CASSLGGQGDQPQHF	TGCGCCAGCAGCTTGGGGGGACAGGGGGATCAGCCCCAGCATTTT
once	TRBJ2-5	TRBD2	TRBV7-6	CASSLDTSGIRETQYF	TGTGCCAGCAGCTTAGATACTAGCGGGATCCGTGAGACCCAGTACTTC
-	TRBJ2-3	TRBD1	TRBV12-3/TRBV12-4	CASSARGQGISAPMDTQYF	TGTGCCAGCAGTGCCAGGGGGCAGGGAATATCCGCCCCGATGGATACGCAGTATTTT
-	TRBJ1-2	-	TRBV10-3	CAISVDSRNYGYTF	TGTGCCATCAGTGTGGACAGCCGTAACTATGGCTACACCTTC
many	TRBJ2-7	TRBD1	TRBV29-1	CSARTGDGEQYF	TGCAGCGCTAGGACAGGGGATGGCGAGCAGTACTTC
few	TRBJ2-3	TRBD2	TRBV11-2	CASSSRLAGGDTQYF	TGTGCCAGCAGCTCCCGACTAGCGGGAGGAGATACGCAGTATTTT
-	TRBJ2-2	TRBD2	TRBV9	CASSVVELAGAVGELFF	TGTGCCAGCAGCGTAGTCGAACTAGCGGGAGCAGTCGGGGAGCTGTTTTTT
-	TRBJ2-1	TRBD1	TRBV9	CASSLLGTDPNRNEQFF	TGTGCCAGCAGTCTACTCGGGACAGACCCCAACAGGAATGAGCAGTTCTTC
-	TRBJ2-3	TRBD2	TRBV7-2	CASSFLAGRTDTQYF	TGTGCCAGCAGCTTTTTAGCGGGGCGCACAGATACGCAGTATTTT
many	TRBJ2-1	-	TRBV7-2	CASSTAGTRTYNEQFF	TGTGCCAGCAGCACAGCCGGGACGAGAACCTACAATGAGCAGTTCTTC
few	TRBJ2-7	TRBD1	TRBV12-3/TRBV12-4	CASSRDRGPYEQYF	TGTGCCAGCAGTCGGGACAGGGGACCCTACGAGCAGTACTTC
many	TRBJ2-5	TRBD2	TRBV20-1	CSARRILAGVGTQYF	TGCAGTGCTAGAAGAATACTAGCGGGAGTGGGGACCCAGTACTTC